A single sample gave rise to the 18 T cell receptor beta chains below, sequenced in a study of OX40 agonist ivuxolimab in advanced cancers. Using immunoSEQ multiplex PCR, the repertoire was profiled, and TCRdb retains in-frame clones only, with some absent. Counted here are about 46,000 clones, 70% to 85% occurring once; the ten biggest clones make up approximately 1.8%. This specimen was CD4+ or CD8+ T cells sorted from blood, taken in a trial of the OX40 agonist ivuxolimab. The source of these receptors is an adult with an advanced solid tumor such as melanoma, head and neck, liver or kidney cancer.

The rearrangement links TRBV5-6 to TRBJ1-4; 7 nucleotides line up with TRBD1. The CDR3 consists of 14 residues. The ends lost 3 bases at V and 6 bases at J; junction bases unmatched: 5. Germline V gives CDR1 SGHDT, CDR2 YYEEEE. CDR3 DNA: TGTGCCAGCAGCTCGGGACAGACATATGAAAAACTGTTTTTT. The encoded protein is CASSSGQTYEKLFF.

This clone was observed a single time. The chain recombines TRBV15 with TRBJ2-5, with D perhaps TRBD2 (6 bases). Germline CDR1 LNHNV, CDR2 YYDKDF (reference sequence). The length of the CDR3 is 15 residues. V dropped 0 bases and J dropped 2 bases, with 10 bases sitting between them. The CDR3 region has the DNA TGTGCCACCAGCAGAGAGCTAGCGTATCAAGAGACCCAGTACTTC. Translation: CATSRELAYQETQYF.

This chain links TRBV5-4 with TRBJ2-4, with D possibly TRBD1 on 7 matching bases. Trimming took off 4 bases at V and 0 bases at J, with 14 bases between the two ends. CDR3 length equals 16 residues. Germline CDR1 and CDR2: SGHNT and YYREEE (reference sequence). The CDR3 DNA reads TGTGCCAGCAGCGGAGGGACAGCGATAGCCAAAAACATTCAGTACTTC. It is translated as CASSGGTAIAKNIQYF.

The V gene is TRBV18, the J gene TRBJ2-7; 10 bases line up with TRBD1. Germline CDR1 reads KGHSH; CDR2 reads LQKENI. This CDR3 comprises 15 residues. J gave up 4 bases and V 4 bases, and 7 bases lay outside the gene matches. The CDR3: CASSHDRGPPYEQYF. The CDR3, as DNA: TGTGCCAGCTCACACGACAGGGGGCCCCCATACGAGCAGTACTTC.

V and J are TRBV19 and TRBJ2-2, with D possibly called TRBD1 or TRBD2 (5 bases each). The V end was cut by 1 base, the J end by 1 base, with 13 bases between. The CDR3 runs 17 residues. Germline CDR1 LNHDA, CDR2 SQIVND (reference sequence). In DNA, the CDR3 is TGTGCCAGTAGTATAGCGATGGCAGGGAGGAACACCGGGGAGCTGTTTTTT. It is translated as CASSIAMAGRNTGELFF.

The rearrangement uses TRBV11-3 and TRBJ2-3; D call uncertain. Germline V gene data show CDR1 as SGHNT and CDR2 as YENEEA. The CDR3 spans 14 residues. V was clipped by 1 base and J by 4 bases, with 9 bases between them. The CDR3 sequence: CASSLGGSSDTQYF. In nucleotides, the CDR3 is TGTGCCAGCAGCTTAGGAGGAAGCTCAGATACGCAGTATTTT.

CDR3: CASTGPVGHGYTF. As DNA, the CDR3 is TGTGCCAGCACTGGGCCCGTTGGGCATGGCTACACCTTC. The chain links TRBV6-5 to TRBJ1-2; D remains unclear. The V gene's germline CDR1 is MNHEY and CDR2 SVGAGI. The CDR3 spans 13 residues. The V gene lost 7 bases and the J gene lost 6 bases, with 15 bases spanning the gap.

The V and J genes are TRBV10-3 and TRBJ2-7, with 10 nucleotides matching TRBD2. J lost 3 bases, V lost 7 bases, and 6 bases had no gene match. Looked up from germline, CDR1 is ENHRY and CDR2 is SYGVKD. This CDR3 is built from 14 residues. The CDR3 reads CAINAAGGFYEQYF. The CDR3 nucleotides read TGTGCCATCAATGCAGCGGGGGGGTTCTACGAGCAGTACTTC.

The chain is built from TRBV4-3 and TRBJ2-7; D perhaps matches TRBD1 (6 bases). The CDR3 has 14 amino acids. The germline V gene encodes CDR1 LGHNA and CDR2 YSLEER. V lost 0 bases to trimming and J lost 6 bases, with 12 bases between them. In DNA form, the CDR3 reads TGCGCCAGCAGCCAAGAGTGGGACAAAGGCGAGCAGTACTTC. Its protein product is CASSQEWDKGEQYF.

The rearrangement uses TRBV4-2 and TRBJ2-7; tentatively, D is TRBD2 (6 bases). Between the trimmed V and J ends, which lost 5 bases and 0 bases, there was a span of 14 bases. Germline V gene lookup returns CDR1 LGHNA and CDR2 YNFKEQ. The CDR3 loop spans 15 amino acids. The CDR3 protein is CASSLVAGPSYEQYF. In nucleotides, the CDR3 is TGTGCCAGCAGCTTGGTCGCGGGGCCCTCCTACGAGCAGTACTTC.

The rearrangement links TRBV6-6 to TRBJ1-5; 7 bases line up with TRBD1. This CDR3 spans 15 amino acids. The ends lost 7 bases at V and 0 bases at J; junction bases unmatched: 6. Germline lookup yields CDR1 MNHNY and CDR2 SVGAGI (reference sequence). The chain's CDR3 is CASKRNRGSNQPQHF. The CDR3 nucleotides read TGTGCCAGCAAAAGAAACAGGGGTAGCAATCAGCCCCAGCATTTT.

The rearrangement joins TRBV19 to TRBJ2-4; D possibly corresponds to TRBD1 (5 bases). CDR3 length equals 16 residues. Between the trimmed V and J ends, which lost 5 bases and 1 base, there was a span of 15 bases. From germline, CDR1 is LNHDA and CDR2 SQIVND (reference sequence). Written as DNA, the CDR3 is TGTGCCAGTAGTGTATATACAGGTAGCGCCAAAAACATTCAGTACTTC. Translating gives CASSVYTGSAKNIQYF.

This clone has just a few counts. Here the CDR3 DNA reads TGTGCCAGCAGTTTAGAGTCCCCAGGGAATCAGCCCCAGCATTTT. Protein product: CASSLESPGNQPQHF. The chain joins TRBV27 to TRBJ1-5; a weak D match, TRBD1 (5 bases). V shed 2 bases and J shed 4 bases, with 12 bases lying between them. This CDR3 is 15 amino acids long. CDR1 and CDR2 from the germline V gene are MNHEY and SMNVEV (reference sequence).

This chain links TRBV6-6 with TRBJ2-5, with D perhaps given as TRBD1 or TRBD2 (7 bases each). The CDR3 has 14 residues. Between the trimmed V and J ends, which lost 8 bases and 3 bases, there was a span of 16 bases. The germline V gene encodes CDR1 MNHNY and CDR2 SVGAGI (reference sequence). CDR3 region: CASARGGGEETQYF. CDR3 nucleotide sequence: TGTGCCAGCGCTCGGGGAGGGGGCGAAGAGACCCAGTACTTC.

This chain connects TRBV5-6 to TRBJ1-3, with D possibly being TRBD1 (6 bases). CDR3 length: 16 amino acids. The V end was cut by 6 bases, the J end by 0 bases, with 16 bases between. Germline CDR1 is SGHDT and CDR2 is YYEEEE. CDR3 loop: CASTRGPGNSGNTIYF. The CDR3 coding sequence is TGTGCCAGCACACGGGGGCCGGGGAACTCTGGAAACACCATATATTTT.

As regards this clone: In the same sample, other DNA sequences code for this CDR3. V is TRBV5-4 and J is TRBJ2-5; TRBD1 agrees at 7 bases. The V gene end was trimmed by 4 bases and the J gene end by 3 bases; junction bases not matched to a gene: 3. The CDR3 sequence is 13 residues long. Germline V gene sequence: CDR1 SGHNT, CDR2 YYREEE (reference sequence). In nucleotides, the CDR3 is TGTGCCAGCAGCCGGGACAGTGAAGAGACCCAGTACTTC. It encodes CASSRDSEETQYF.

This clone appeared once. The chain combines TRBV19 with TRBJ1-2, with 8 bases identical to TRBD1. J gave up 7 bases and V 6 bases, and 13 bases lay outside the gene matches. This CDR3 is 15 amino acids long. Germline CDR1 reads LNHDA; CDR2 reads SQIVND (reference sequence). CDR3 coding DNA: TGTGCCAGTAGCCATCTCTCCGACAGGGGATTTGGCTACACCTTC. Its translation: CASSHLSDRGFGYTF.

The chain has TRBV4-2 and TRBJ2-7; 15 positions match TRBD2. With 4 bases clipped from V and 6 bases from J, the junction kept 7 bases outside the gene matches. Germline V gene data show CDR1 as LGHNA and CDR2 as YNFKEQ. The CDR3 totals 16 residues. The CDR3 sequence: CASSRLGLAGGSEQYF. The CDR3 DNA is TGTGCCAGCAGCCGGTTGGGACTAGCGGGGGGTAGCGAGCAGTACTTC.